This TCR beta chain was identified during a study of glioma-infiltrating T cells after dendritic cell vaccination. Study in general: Patients received autologous tumor lysate-pulsed dendritic cell vaccination between about 2003 and 2013. Monocyte-derived dendritic cells, cultured approximately seven days with IL-4 and GM-CSF, were pulsed with autologous tumor lysate.

Looked up from germline, CDR1 is SNHLY and CDR2 is FYNNEI. V was clipped by 6 bases and J by 4 bases, with 10 bases between them. The CDR3 spans 13 residues. PBMC sampling occurred before vaccination, two weeks after the third dose, and at progression. Primers: 60 V beta forward and 13 J beta reverse. Repertoires were generated with immunoSEQ multiplex PCR, while TCRdb's copy carries only in-frame clones and drops some. The sample has about 99,000 clones, 81% seen once. The chain joins TRBV2 to TRBJ2-1; tentative D call: TRBD2 (5 bases). This receptor was obtained from a human donor with glioblastoma. Sample: blood, taken before dendritic cell vaccination. This CDR3 is CASRTRTYNEQFF. The CDR3 nucleotides are TGTGCCAGCAGGACACGGACTTACAATGAGCAGTTCTTC.